The 11 T cell receptor beta chains given below trace back to one sample, sequenced in a study of shared clonotypes between healthy human individuals. The repertoire was sequenced with immunoSEQ multiplex PCR; TCRdb's copy has only in-frame clones and lacks some. The sample shows about 110,000 clones, about 70% of them seen only once. The sample was memory CD8+ T cells sorted from blood. The subset is: CD45RO+ cells pooled with CCR7-negative TemRA cells. These receptors originate from a woman between 25 and 40 years old in good health.

This chain connects TRBV6-1 to TRBJ2-7; D could derive from TRBD1 or TRBD2 (5 bases each). The V gene's germline CDR1 is MNHNS and CDR2 SASEGT. V was cut by 3 bases and J by 2 bases, with 11 bases left in between. CDR3 length: 14 residues. CDR3 coding DNA: TGTGCCAGCAGTGATTGGGACCGAACCTACGAGCAGTACTTC. It specifies CASSDWDRTYEQYF.

The chain couples TRBV5-1 to TRBJ2-1; D perhaps matches TRBD2 (6 bases). CDR3 size: 16 residues. CDR1 is SGHRS, CDR2 YFSETQ, per germline. Trimming stripped 2 bases from V and 7 bases from J, with 19 bases between. The CDR3 loop reads CASSFVRRAAGNEQFF. The CDR3 DNA is TGCGCCAGCAGCTTTGTCCGGAGGGCCGCGGGAAATGAGCAGTTCTTC.

This chain uses TRBV5-1 with TRBJ2-4, with D hard to call. Trimming cost V 0 bases and J 9 bases, with 10 bases left between them. The CDR3 length is 13 residues. CDR1 and CDR2 (germline): SGHRS, YFSETQ. CDR3 region: CASSLGPAGIQYF. The CDR3 DNA reads TGCGCCAGCAGCTTGGGGCCCGCCGGCATTCAGTACTTC.

V usage is TRBV28 and J usage is TRBJ2-7; the match to TRBD1 covers 8 bases. Germline CDR1 reads MDHEN; CDR2 reads SYDVKM. Losses at the gene ends were 3 bases for V and 0 bases for J; bases not matched to a gene: 7. CDR3 size: 16 residues. This CDR3 reads CASSFSDRDLSYEQYF. CDR3 bases: TGTGCCAGCAGTTTCTCGGACAGGGACCTCTCCTACGAGCAGTACTTC. The full variable domain, in which reference TRBV28 and TRBJ2-7 provide the parts outside the CDR3, is DVKVTQSSRYLVKRTGEKVFLECVQDMDHENMFWYRQDPGLGLRLIYFSYDVKMKEKGDIPEGYSVSREKKERFSLILESASTNQTSMYLCASSFSDRDLSYEQYFGPGTRLTVT.

This sequence joins TRBV27 and TRBJ1-5, with a possible D match to TRBD1 (5 bases). The CDR3 is 14 amino acids. CDR1 and CDR2 from the germline V gene are MNHEY and SMNVEV (reference sequence). Trimming stripped 4 bases from V and 4 bases from J, with 11 bases between. The CDR3 region is CASSYLGGNQPQHF. CDR3 coding DNA: TGTGCCAGCAGTTACTTGGGGGGTAATCAGCCCCAGCATTTT.

This clone was found once. The chain combines TRBV2 with TRBJ1-5; D not certain. Trimming cost V 2 bases and J 5 bases, with 7 bases left between them. CDR3 length: 13 amino acids. CDR1 and CDR2 (germline): SNHLY, FYNNEI. The CDR3 DNA reads as TGTGCCAGCAGTGAACTTCGAGATCAGCCCCAGCATTTT. Its protein product is CASSELRDQPQHF.

The V gene is TRBV27, the J gene TRBJ1-5; no firm D call. The CDR3 contains 13 residues. V dropped 6 bases and J dropped 0 bases, with 6 bases sitting between them. Germline V gives CDR1 MNHEY, CDR2 SMNVEV (reference sequence). In nucleotides, the CDR3 is TGTGCCAGCAGAGCCGGTAGCAATCAGCCCCAGCATTTT. It translates to CASRAGSNQPQHF.

This clone was seen a handful of times. The rearrangement uses TRBV7-6 and TRBJ2-2; 9 positions agree with TRBD2. Germline loops: CDR1 SGHVS, CDR2 FNYEAQ. Trimming at V came to 2 bases and at J to 2 bases, leaving 6 bases not matched to a gene. CDR3 length equals 17 residues. Here the CDR3 reads CASSLRSGSGNTGELFF. In DNA, the CDR3 is TGTGCCAGCAGCTTACGTAGCGGGAGCGGTAACACCGGGGAGCTGTTTTTT.

The J gene is TRBJ2-5, the V gene TRBV28; D possibly corresponds to TRBD2 (6 bases). The CDR3 is 15 residues long. The V and J ends lost 2 bases and 4 bases respectively, with 14 bases between them. Germline V CDR1 and CDR2: MDHEN, SYDVKM. In nucleotides, the CDR3 is TGTGCCAGCAGTTTACGTTTAGGAGGGGCAGAGACCCAGTACTTC. It translates to CASSLRLGGAETQYF.

The chain is built from TRBV10-1 and TRBJ2-7, with TRBD1 identical over 9 bases. The CDR3 runs 16 residues. Germline V gene lookup returns CDR1 WNHNN and CDR2 SYGVQD (reference sequence). V dropped 0 bases and J dropped 4; count of bases not matched to a gene: 7. The CDR3 reads CASSESLGQGRYEQYF. The CDR3 DNA sequence: TGCGCCAGCAGTGAGTCCCTAGGACAGGGGAGGTACGAGCAGTACTTC.

This chain connects TRBV6-4 to TRBJ2-2; TRBD2 aligns across 9 bases. The trim removed 8 bases at V and 6 bases at J, leaving 7 bases unmatched. The CDR3 has 14 residues. The germline gives CDR1 MRHNA, CDR2 SNTAGT. Here the CDR3 reads CASGASGEAGELFF. CDR3 nucleotide sequence: TGTGCCAGCGGAGCTAGCGGGGAGGCCGGGGAGCTGTTTTTT.